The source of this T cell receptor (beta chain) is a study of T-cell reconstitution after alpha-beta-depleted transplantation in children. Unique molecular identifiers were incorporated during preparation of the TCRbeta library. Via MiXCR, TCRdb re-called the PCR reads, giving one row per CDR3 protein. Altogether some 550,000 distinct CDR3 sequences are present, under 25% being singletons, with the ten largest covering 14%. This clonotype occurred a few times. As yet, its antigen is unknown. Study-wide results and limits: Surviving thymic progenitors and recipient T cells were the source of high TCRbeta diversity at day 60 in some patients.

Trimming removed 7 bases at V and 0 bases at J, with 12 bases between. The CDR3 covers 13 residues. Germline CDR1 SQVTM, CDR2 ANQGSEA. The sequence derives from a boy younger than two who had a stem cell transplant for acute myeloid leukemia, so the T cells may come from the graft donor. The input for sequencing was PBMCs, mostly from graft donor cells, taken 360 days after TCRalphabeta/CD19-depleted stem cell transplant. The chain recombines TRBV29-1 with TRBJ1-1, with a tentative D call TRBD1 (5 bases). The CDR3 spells CSASDRLNTEAFF. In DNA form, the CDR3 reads TGCAGCGCCTCCGACAGACTGAACACTGAAGCTTTCTTT. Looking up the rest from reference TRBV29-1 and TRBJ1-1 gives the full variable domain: SAVISQKPSRDICQRGTSLTIQCQVDSQVTMMFWYRQQPGQSLTLIATANQGSEATYESGFVIDKFPISRPNLTFSTLTVSNMSPEDSSIYLCSASDRLNTEAFFGQGTRLTVV.